What follows are 8 T cell receptor beta chains derived from one specimen sequenced in a study of cytomegalovirus exposure and HLA in healthy donors. PCR amplification relied on 60 Vbeta primers (plus 13 Jbeta primers). Profiled with immunoSEQ multiplex PCR; TCRdb holds only in-frame clones, not every one. The sample lists 78,000 or so clones, 62% occurring once. The sample was PBMCs. These TCRs come from a male donor in good health and CMV-seropositive.

The V and J genes are TRBV6-1 and TRBJ2-3, with TRBD2 matching over 10 bases. Germline CDR1 and CDR2: MNHNS and SASEGT. With 6 bases clipped from V and 3 bases from J, the junction kept 3 bases outside the gene matches. CDR3 length equals 14 residues. In DNA form, the CDR3 reads TGTGCCAGCAGGGTAGCGGGAGGTACAGATACGCAGTATTTT. Encoded protein: CASRVAGGTDTQYF.

The chain recombines TRBV6-5 with TRBJ2-1; D might be TRBD1 (5 bases). CDR3 length: 14 residues. Between the trimmed V and J ends, which lost 3 bases and 3 bases, there was a span of 9 bases. Germline CDR1 is MNHEY and CDR2 is SVGAGI. The CDR3 DNA reads TGTGCCAGCAGTTATGGACAAAGCTACAATGAGCAGTTCTTC. Translating it yields CASSYGQSYNEQFF.

The chain combines TRBV29-1 with TRBJ1-3; weak D call: TRBD1 (6 bases). The V gene's germline CDR1 is SQVTM and CDR2 ANQGSEA. This CDR3 has 15 residues. The ends were cut back, 1 base at V and 0 bases at J, with 10 bases in the middle. CDR3: CSVEGPQGSGNTIYF. In DNA form, the CDR3 reads TGCAGCGTTGAAGGCCCACAGGGCTCTGGAAACACCATATATTTT.

CDR3 sequence (DNA): TGTGCCAGCAGTGAAAGAGAGTCAGCGGGGAATACGCAGTATTTT. Protein sequence: CASSERESAGNTQYF. V is TRBV2 and J is TRBJ2-3; TRBD2 aligns across 7 bases. The V gene's germline CDR1 is SNHLY and CDR2 FYNNEI. CDR3 length: 15 residues. Losses at the gene ends were 2 bases for V and 7 bases for J; bases not matched to a gene: 9. The entire variable domain, with the rest obtained from reference TRBV2 and TRBJ2-3, is as follows: EPEVTQTPSHQVTQMGQEVILRCVPISNHLYFYWYRQILGQKVEFLVSFYNNEISEKSEIFDDQFSVERPDGSNFTLKIRSTKLEDSAMYFCASSERESAGNTQYFGPGTRLTVL.

V usage is TRBV27 and J usage is TRBJ1-6; 10 positions agree with TRBD1. After removal of 5 bases from V and 6 bases from J, the junction contained 10 bases not matched to a gene. Per germline, CDR1 MNHEY and CDR2 SMNVEV (reference sequence). This CDR3 spans 17 amino acids. The CDR3: CASSPRWTGGLNSPLHF. The CDR3 DNA sequence: TGTGCCAGCAGTCCGAGGTGGACAGGGGGGCTTAATTCACCCCTCCACTTT.

This clone has only one observation. The J gene is TRBJ2-4, the V gene TRBV18; 9 nucleotides agree with TRBD1. The CDR3 is made up of 12 amino acids. J was trimmed by 7 bases and V by 5 bases; bases with no gene match: 0. The germline V gene encodes CDR1 KGHSH and CDR2 LQKENI. This CDR3 is CASSDRGNIQYF. The CDR3 DNA reads as TGTGCCAGCTCAGACAGGGGGAACATTCAGTACTTC.

This clone was counted between two and nine times. V gene TRBV28 combines with J gene TRBJ1-2; TRBD1 matches at 10 bases. J lost 4 bases, V lost 3 bases, and 2 bases had no gene match. In germline, CDR1 is MDHEN, CDR2 SYDVKM. This CDR3 comprises 14 residues. CDR3 DNA: TGTGCCAGCAGTTTCCGGGACAGGGGCTATGGCTACACCTTC. It encodes CASSFRDRGYGYTF.

This chain uses TRBV6-6 with TRBJ2-7; possible D gene TRBD2, 5 bases. Trimming took off 1 base at V and 5 bases at J, with 12 bases between the two ends. The CDR3 loop spans 14 amino acids. In germline, CDR1 is MNHNY, CDR2 SVGAGI (reference sequence). The DNA of the CDR3 is TGTGCCAGCAGTTACTTGACGGGGAAGGACGAGCAGTACTTC. It translates to CASSYLTGKDEQYF.